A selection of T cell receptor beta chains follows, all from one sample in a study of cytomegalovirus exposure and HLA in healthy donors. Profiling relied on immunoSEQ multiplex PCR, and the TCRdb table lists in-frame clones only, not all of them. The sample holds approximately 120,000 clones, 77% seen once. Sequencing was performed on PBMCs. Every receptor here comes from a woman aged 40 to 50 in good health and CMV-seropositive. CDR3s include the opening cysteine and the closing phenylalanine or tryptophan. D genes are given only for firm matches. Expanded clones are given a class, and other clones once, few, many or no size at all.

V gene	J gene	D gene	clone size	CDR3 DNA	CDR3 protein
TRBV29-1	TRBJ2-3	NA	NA	TGCAGCGTTGGGAACAGGGTGACAGATACGCAGTATTTT	CSVGNRVTDTQYF
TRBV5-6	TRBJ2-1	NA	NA	TGTGCCAGCAGTCGGGACAATGAGCAGTTCTTC	CASSRDNEQFF
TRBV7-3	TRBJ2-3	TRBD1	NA	TGTGCCAGCAGTCAGGACAGGGGAACAGATACGCAGTATTTT	CASSQDRGTDTQYF
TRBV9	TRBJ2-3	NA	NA	TGTGCCAGCAGCGTATCCCCCACTAGCACAGAGAAGGCGCAGTATTTT	CASSVSPTSTEKAQYF
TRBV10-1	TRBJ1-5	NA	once	TGCGCCAGCCTCGAGTGGGCAGGGAAGGAGCCCCAGCATTTT	CASLEWAGKEPQHF
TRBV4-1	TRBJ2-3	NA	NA	TGCGCCAGCAGCCCAGGGGGGAAGGGGGGAGCAGATACGCAGTATTTT	CASSPGGKGGADTQYF
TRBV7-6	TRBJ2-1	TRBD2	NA	TGTGCCAGCAGCTTAGCGGGGACTAGCGGGACCTACAATGAGCAGTTCTTC	CASSLAGTSGTYNEQFF
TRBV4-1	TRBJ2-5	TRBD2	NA	TGCGCCAGCAGCCAAGATCGGGAAATCGGGAGGGCCACAAAGACCCAGTACTTC	CASSQDREIGRATKTQYF
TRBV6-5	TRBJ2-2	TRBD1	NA	TGTGCCAGCAGGCAGGGGGCTAACACCGGGGAGCTGTTTTTT	CASRQGANTGELFF
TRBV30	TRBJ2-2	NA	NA	TGTGCCGTTGTCGGGAGGAACACCGGGGAGCTGTTTTTT	CAVVGRNTGELFF
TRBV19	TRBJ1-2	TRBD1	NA	TGTGCCAGTAGTACTACCAATCTGGGACAGGAGACTAACTATGGCTACACCTTC	CASSTTNLGQETNYGYTF
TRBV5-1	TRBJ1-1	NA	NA	TGCGCCAGCAGGCAGGGAACTGAAGCTTTCTTT	CASRQGTEAFF
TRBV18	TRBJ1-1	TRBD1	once	TGTGCCAGCTCCTCGCGACAGGGAACTTTCTTT	CASSSRQGTFF
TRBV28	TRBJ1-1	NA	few	TGTGCCAGCAGCTGGGGCAGGGCGGTCACTGAAGCTTTCTTT	CASSWGRAVTEAFF
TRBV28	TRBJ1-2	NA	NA	TGTGCCAGCAAAAAGGGGGGGGTAAACTATGGCTACACCTTC	CASKKGGVNYGYTF
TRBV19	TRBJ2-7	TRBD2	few	TGTGCCAGTAGTATATTCGGGGGGTTGGACGAGCAGTACTTC	CASSIFGGLDEQYF
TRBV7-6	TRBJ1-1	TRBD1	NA	TGTGCCAGCAGCTTAGAGGGACAGGGGAGGGCTGAAGCTTTCTTT	CASSLEGQGRAEAFF
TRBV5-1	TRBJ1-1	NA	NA	TGCGCCAGCAGCTTGGGTCGGGGGACGAACACTGAAGCTTTCTTT	CASSLGRGTNTEAFF
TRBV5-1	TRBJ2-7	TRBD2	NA	TGCGCCAGCAGTCGGGAGGGGAGGGACGAGCAGTACTTC	CASSREGRDEQYF
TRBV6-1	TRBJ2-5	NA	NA	TGTGCCAGCAGTGAACGGGAGACCCAGTACTTC	CASSERETQYF
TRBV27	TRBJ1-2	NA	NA	TGTGCCAGCAGTGTGGGCGGACAGCCGAACTATGGCTACACCTTC	CASSVGGQPNYGYTF
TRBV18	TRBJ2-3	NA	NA	TGTGCCAGCTCACCTCTGTCTAGCACAGATACGCAGTATTTT	CASSPLSSTDTQYF
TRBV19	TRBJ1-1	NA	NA	TGTGCCAGTAGTCCCGTCGGACGGGATTGGACTGAAGCTTTCTTT	CASSPVGRDWTEAFF
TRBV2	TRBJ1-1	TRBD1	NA	TGTGCCAGCACGGGACAGGGGGCAACTGAAGCTTTCTTT	CASTGQGATEAFF
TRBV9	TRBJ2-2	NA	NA	TGTGCCAGCAGCGTAGCGGGGAGGAATACCGGGGAGCTGTTTTTT	CASSVAGRNTGELFF
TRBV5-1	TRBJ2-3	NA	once	TGCGCCAGCACCGGACTGAGCACAGATACGCAGTATTTT	CASTGLSTDTQYF
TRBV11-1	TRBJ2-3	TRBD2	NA	TGTGCCAGCAGCTCGAGAGCGGGAGGTCCCTTTGGCACAGATACGCAGTATTTT	CASSSRAGGPFGTDTQYF
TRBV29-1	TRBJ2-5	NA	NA	TGCAGCATTACAGCAGGAGAGACCCAGTACTTC	CSITAGETQYF
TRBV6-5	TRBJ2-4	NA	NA	TGTGCCAGCAGCCTCGGACAGTCGAGGCGGAACATTCAGTACTTC	CASSLGQSRRNIQYF
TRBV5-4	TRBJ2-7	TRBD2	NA	TGTGCCAGCAGCTCGGGGACTAGCCTAAGCTCCTACGAGCAGTACTTC	CASSSGTSLSSYEQYF
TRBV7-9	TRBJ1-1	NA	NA	TGTGCCAGCAGCCGCGGGAACACTGAAGCTTTCTTT	CASSRGNTEAFF
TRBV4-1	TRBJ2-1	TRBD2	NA	TGCGCCAGCAGCCAAGATATCCCGGGAGGGCCCGACAATGAGCAGTTCTTC	CASSQDIPGGPDNEQFF
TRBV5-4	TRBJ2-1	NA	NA	TGTGCCAGCACTCAGGGGGGACTCTACAATGAGCAGTTCTTC	CASTQGGLYNEQFF
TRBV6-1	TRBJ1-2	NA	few	TGTGCCAGCAGTGAAGCGGGCAGAGCCTATGGCTACACCTTC	CASSEAGRAYGYTF
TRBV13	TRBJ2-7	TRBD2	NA	TGTGCCAGCAGCTTTTCACTAGCGGGAGACCACGAGCAGTACTTC	CASSFSLAGDHEQYF
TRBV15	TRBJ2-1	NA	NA	TGTGCCACCAGCAGAGGCGGGATATCCTACAATGAGCAGTTCTTC	CATSRGGISYNEQFF
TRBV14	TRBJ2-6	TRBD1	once	TGTGCCAGCAGCCAGGCAGGGGGAGCCTCTGGGGCCAACGTCCTGACTTTC	CASSQAGGASGANVLTF
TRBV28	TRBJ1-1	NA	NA	TGTGCCAGCGGCCGGGGGGGTGGGAACACTGAAGCTTTCTTT	CASGRGGGNTEAFF
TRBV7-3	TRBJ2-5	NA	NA	TGTGCCAGCAGCCTATTTGCAGGGGGGGAGACCCAGTACTTC	CASSLFAGGETQYF
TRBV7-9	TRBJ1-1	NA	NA	TGTGCCAGCAGCCCCGCAGGGATGAACACTGAAGCTTTCTTT	CASSPAGMNTEAFF
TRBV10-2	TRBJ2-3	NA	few	TGCGCCAGCGGAGGGACGCGGGGCACAGATACGCAGTATTTT	CASGGTRGTDTQYF
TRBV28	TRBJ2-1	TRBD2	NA	TGTGCCAGCAACGGGGGGGACACCTACAATGAGCAGTTCTTC	CASNGGDTYNEQFF
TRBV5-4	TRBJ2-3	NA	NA	TGTGCCAGCAGTTTTAGACAGGCCCCAGATACGCAGTATTTT	CASSFRQAPDTQYF
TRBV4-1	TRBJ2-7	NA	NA	TGCGCCAGCAGCCTCTCGAGGGACTTGACCTACGAGCAGTACTTC	CASSLSRDLTYEQYF
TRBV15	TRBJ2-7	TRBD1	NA	TGTGCCACCAGCAGCCCCGACAGGGGTGGCTACGAGCAGTACTTC	CATSSPDRGGYEQYF
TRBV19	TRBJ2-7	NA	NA	TGTGCCAGTAGTGACAACGGTCTCAAAGGGCAGTACTTC	CASSDNGLKGQYF
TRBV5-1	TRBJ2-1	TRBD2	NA	TGCGCCAGCAGCTTCGGGGCTAGCGGCCTTAGCTCCTACAATGAGCAGTTCTTC	CASSFGASGLSSYNEQFF
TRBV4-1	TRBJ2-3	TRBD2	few	TGCGCCAGCAGCCTCAGGGAGGGGACAGATACGCAGTATTTT	CASSLREGTDTQYF
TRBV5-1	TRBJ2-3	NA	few	TGCGCCAGCAGCCCGAAGCCGCTTTTAACAGATACGCAGTATTTT	CASSPKPLLTDTQYF
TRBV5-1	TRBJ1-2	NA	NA	TGCGCCAGCAGCTTCGGGGGTACCCCCTATGGCTACACCTTC	CASSFGGTPYGYTF
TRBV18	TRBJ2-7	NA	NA	TGTGCCAGCTCCCCCGCGGCAGAGTCCTACGAGCAGTACTTC	CASSPAAESYEQYF
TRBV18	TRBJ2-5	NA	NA	TGTGCCAGCTCCCGGGGAGAGACCCAGTACTTC	CASSRGETQYF
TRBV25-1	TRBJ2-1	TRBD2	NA	TGTGCCAGCAGTGACCCCGGCGGGAGGAATGAGCAGTTCTTC	CASSDPGGRNEQFF
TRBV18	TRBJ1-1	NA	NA	TGTGCCAGCTCACTCGACTCGAACACTGAAGCTTTCTTT	CASSLDSNTEAFF